This TCR beta chain was found in a study of post-analysis software for immune sequencing data. Overall study context: The disease courses spanned relapsing-remitting, secondary progressive and progressive-relapsing forms of multiple sclerosis.

Concerning this clonotype itself: The target antigen is unknown.

Study results and caveats: Controls significantly exceeded multiple sclerosis patients in normalized Chao1 diversity. Patients used about 5 TRBV segments, including TRBV5-6, TRBV5-1 and TRBV20-1, more often than controls. Samples from one preparation batch, clustered by F measure, grouped strongly together.

CDR1 SGHVS and CDR2 FNYEAQ come from the germline V gene. The CDR3 is 16 residues long. V was cut by 0 bases and J by 0 bases, with 11 bases left in between. TCR beta cDNA libraries included unique molecular identifiers. The authors obtained about 520,000 cDNA molecules from around 1 to 9.1 million T cells. TCRdb passed the PCR reads through MiXCR, listing each CDR3 protein once. The repertoire consists of roughly 800,000 distinct CDR3 sequences, with 25% to 30% occurring once and the leading ten covering under 0.7%. The clonotype comes from a girl aged 10 to 17 with multiple sclerosis. This chain connects TRBV7-6 to TRBJ1-1; no firm D call. The material sequenced was blood. CDR3 coding DNA: TGTGCCAGCAGCTTAGCGGGCAGACTCATGAACACTGAAGCTTTCTTT. Its protein is CASSLAGRLMNTEAFF. The variable domain in full, completed from reference TRBV7-6 and TRBJ1-1, reads GAGVSQSPRYKVTKRGQDVALRCDPISGHVSLYWYRQALGQGPEFLTYFNYEAQQDKSGLPNDRFSAERPEGSISTLTIQRTEQRDSAMYRCASSLAGRLMNTEAFFGQGTRLTVV.